Below are 14 T cell receptor beta chains sequenced from a single sample in a study of T cell changes during pregnancy in multiple sclerosis. The protocol was immunoSEQ multiplex PCR, while the TCRdb copy is restricted to in-frame clones and leaves out a portion. The sample yields more than 30,000 clones, roughly 92% seen once. The specimen was PBMCs (not recorded whether the cells were cultured). The receptors here all came from a female donor with multiple sclerosis, enrolled in a pregnancy study.

The genes are TRBV5-5 and TRBJ1-1; D gene ambiguous. V was pared by 4 bases and J by 1 base, with 11 bases between. This CDR3 comprises 14 residues. Germline CDR1 is SGHKS and CDR2 is YYEKEE (reference sequence). In nucleotides, the CDR3 is TGTGCCAGCAGCCCCCCGGCCAGGAACACTGAAGCTTTCTTT. Amino acid sequence: CASSPPARNTEAFF.

This chain connects TRBV5-1 to TRBJ1-1; possible D gene TRBD1, 5 bases. This CDR3 spans 14 amino acids. Between the trimmed V and J ends, which lost 5 bases and 1 base, there was a span of 12 bases. Germline V CDR1 and CDR2: SGHRS, YFSETQ. The CDR3 bases are TGCGCCAGCAGATCCGGGACGGGGAACACTGAAGCTTTCTTT. This codes for CASRSGTGNTEAFF.

The rearrangement uses TRBV19 and TRBJ2-1; D possibly corresponds to TRBD1 (6 bases). V was shortened by 7 bases and J by 10 bases, with 26 bases between the two germline ends. Germline V lookup: CDR1 LNHDA, CDR2 SQIVND (reference sequence). The CDR3 consists of 16 residues. The CDR3 reads CASTGFGTRGIGEQFF. The CDR3 DNA sequence: TGTGCCAGTACCGGTTTTGGGACAAGGGGAATTGGCGAGCAGTTCTTC. The full variable domain, with the rest looked up from reference TRBV19 and TRBJ2-1, is DGGITQSPKYLFRKEGQNVTLSCEQNLNHDAMYWYRQDPGQGLRLIYYSQIVNDFQKGDIAEGYSVSREKKESFPLTVTSAQKNPTAFYLCASTGFGTRGIGEQFFGPGTRLTVL.

J is TRBJ2-1 and V is TRBV30; 11 bases match TRBD2. The germline V gene has CDR1 GTSNPN and CDR2 SVGIG (reference sequence). This CDR3 contains 15 residues. The ends lost 1 base at V and 7 bases at J; junction bases unmatched: 6. CDR3 bases: TGTGCCTGGAGTGGTACTAGCGGGAGCTTTAATGAGCAGTTCTTC. It is translated as CAWSGTSGSFNEQFF. Supplemented by reference TRBV30 and TRBJ2-1, the full variable domain reads SQTIHQWPATLVQPVGSPLSLECTVEGTSNPNLYWYRQAAGRGLQLLFYSVGIGQISSEVPQNLSASRPQDRQFILSSKKLLLSDSGFYLCAWSGTSGSFNEQFFGPGTRLTVL.

The chain recombines TRBV28 with TRBJ1-1; D gene uncertain. Germline assignment: CDR1 MDHEN and CDR2 SYDVKM. There are 12 residues in the CDR3. V lost 4 bases to trimming and J lost 4 bases, with 7 bases between them. CDR3 in amino acids: CASSSWTTEAFF. In DNA, the CDR3 is TGTGCCAGCAGTTCTTGGACCACTGAAGCTTTCTTT.

The rearrangement joins TRBV7-9 to TRBJ1-2; TRBD1 matches at 7 bases. The CDR3 consists of 13 residues. Germline lookup yields CDR1 SEHNR and CDR2 FQNEAQ (reference sequence). The V gene end was trimmed by 5 bases and the J gene end by 6 bases; junction bases not matched to a gene: 6. The CDR3 sequence: CASSRGRLDGYTF. In DNA, the CDR3 is TGTGCCAGCAGCAGGGGGCGATTAGATGGCTACACCTTC.

The V gene is TRBV10-3, the J gene TRBJ2-7; 12 bases are shared with TRBD2. The junction had 10 bases not matched to a gene; V was cut back by 10 bases and J by 3 bases. The CDR3 contains 15 residues. Germline-derived CDR1 and CDR2 are ENHRY and SYGVKD. The CDR3 region is CASRRTSGTSYEQYF. CDR3 sequence (DNA): TGTGCCAGCCGACGGACTAGCGGGACGAGCTACGAGCAGTACTTC.

The chain combines TRBV5-4 with TRBJ2-5, with D hard to call. This CDR3 has 11 amino acids. V shed 6 bases and J shed 8 bases, with 11 bases lying between them. In germline, CDR1 is SGHNT, CDR2 YYREEE (reference sequence). CDR3 protein: CASIGRGTQYF. In nucleotides, the CDR3 is TGTGCCAGCATAGGCCGAGGAACCCAGTACTTC.

The chain recombines TRBV7-6 with TRBJ2-3; D gene unclear. Between the trimmed V and J ends, which lost 4 bases and 5 bases, there was a span of 13 bases. CDR3 size: 14 residues. Germline loops: CDR1 SGHVS, CDR2 FNYEAQ. CDR3 sequence (DNA): TGTGCCAGCAGCTCCCGAGGTCATGGAGATACGCAGTATTTT. Translated: CASSSRGHGDTQYF.

With regard to this clone: The junction departs from the called germline gene at one end, perhaps through a read error. Other DNA sequences from this sample encode an identical CDR3 as well. The V call is TRBV10-3, the J call TRBJ1-3; D is possibly TRBD1 (5 bases). CDR1 and CDR2 from the germline V gene are ENHRY and SYGVKD. There are 11 residues in the CDR3. CDR3 DNA: TGCGCCATCAGTGGGGGGAACACCATATATTTT. Amino acids: CAISGGNTIYF.

This clone was observed a single time. The chain has TRBV9 and TRBJ2-1, with D possibly called TRBD1 or TRBD2 (5 bases each). The CDR3 length is 16 residues. The V gene lost 4 bases and the J gene lost 1 base, with 15 bases spanning the gap. Germline CDR1 SGDLS, CDR2 YYNGEE. In DNA, the CDR3 is TGTGCCAGCAGCCCCTCCGGGGCAGTGTCCTACAATGAGCAGTTCTTC. Its translation is CASSPSGAVSYNEQFF.

This clone turned up a few times. J is TRBJ2-3 and V is TRBV6-4, with a possible D match to TRBD1 (6 bases). V was clipped by 3 bases and J by 3 bases, with 10 bases between them. Per the germline V gene, CDR1 is MRHNA and CDR2 is SNTAGT. This CDR3 contains 14 residues. CDR3 region: CASSEGGETDTQYF. The CDR3, as DNA: TGTGCCAGCAGTGAAGGGGGAGAAACAGATACGCAGTATTTT.

The chain has TRBV27 and TRBJ1-2; perhaps TRBD1 as D (5 bases). CDR3 size: 13 residues. CDR1 and CDR2 (germline): MNHEY, SMNVEV (reference sequence). V lost 7 bases and J lost 8, with 17 bases in between. The CDR3 reads CASTSGRLMGYTF. The CDR3 nucleotides are TGTGCCAGCACCTCGGGACGGCTGATGGGCTACACCTTC.

This clone came up once. V is TRBV6-5 and J is TRBJ2-7; TRBD1 aligns across 9 bases. Trimming cost V 11 bases and J 0 bases; bases outside gene matches: 2. Germline V lookup: CDR1 MNHEY, CDR2 SVGAGI. This CDR3 has 12 residues. The CDR3: CAVQGASYEQYF. The CDR3 bases are TGTGCCGTACAGGGGGCCTCCTACGAGCAGTACTTC.